These 24 T cell receptor beta chains originate from one sample sequenced in a study of PD-L1 blockade in urothelial cancer. Only in-frame clones appear in the TCRdb table, and some are missing; sequencing was by immunoSEQ multiplex PCR. The table has fewer than 25,000 clones, roughly 85% seen once. Specimen: PBMCs, collected around atezolizumab (anti-PD-L1) treatment. The receptors were sampled from a middle-aged man with urothelial cancer.

Written as DNA, the CDR3 is TGTGCCAGTAGTCTCCCCGGGACTAGCGACAATGAGCAGTTCTTC. This gives the protein CASSLPGTSDNEQFF. This chain connects TRBV19 to TRBJ2-1, with 10 bases matching TRBD2. This CDR3 comprises 15 residues. V dropped 5 bases and J dropped 5; count of bases not matched to a gene: 6. Germline CDR1 reads LNHDA; CDR2 reads SQIVND (reference sequence).

This chain joins TRBV14 and TRBJ1-1; 10 bases agree with TRBD1. This CDR3 has 17 amino acids. The ends lost 4 bases at V and 10 bases at J; junction bases unmatched: 18. CDR1 is SGHDN, CDR2 FVKESK, per germline. The CDR3 DNA reads TGTGCCAGCAGCCTACGTCCACCCGGGACAGGGGTAGGAGTAGCTTTCTTT. Protein sequence: CASSLRPPGTGVGVAFF.

The chain couples TRBV6-1 to TRBJ2-3; D might be TRBD2 (5 bases). V lost 11 bases and J lost 2, with 20 bases in between. This CDR3 region has 15 residues. CDR1 and CDR2 (germline): MNHNS, SASEGT. This CDR3 reads CASRYGSGYTDTQYF. CDR3 coding DNA: TGTGCCTCCAGGTATGGAAGCGGCTACACAGATACGCAGTATTTT.

The chain links TRBV9 to TRBJ2-2, with D possibly matching TRBD2 (6 bases). Trimming removed 1 base from V and 6 bases from J, with 16 bases in between. CDR3 length: 16 residues. The germline CDR1 and CDR2 sequences are SGDLS and YYNGEE. The CDR3 reads CASSVSGTPTSGELFF. The CDR3 bases are TGTGCCAGCAGCGTATCCGGGACTCCTACCTCCGGGGAGCTGTTTTTT.

The chain recombines TRBV6-1 with TRBJ2-7; 7 nucleotides line up with TRBD1. CDR1 is MNHNS, CDR2 SASEGT, per germline. V shed 4 bases, J shed 3 bases, and the junction held 9 bases outside the gene matches. The length of the CDR3 is 15 residues. DNA of the CDR3: TGTGCCAGCAGTGGGAATTGGGACAGAAACTACGAGCAGTACTTC. Protein sequence: CASSGNWDRNYEQYF.

The chain couples TRBV2 to TRBJ2-2; D possibly corresponds to TRBD1 (5 bases). The germline V and J ends were trimmed by 2 bases and 5 bases, with 18 bases remaining between them. The length of the CDR3 is 17 residues. The germline CDR1 and CDR2 sequences are SNHLY and FYNNEI. The chain's CDR3 is CASSEKGPMLVTGELFF. CDR3 in DNA: TGTGCCAGCAGTGAAAAGGGGCCCATGTTAGTGACCGGGGAGCTGTTTTTT. Full variable domain (remainder filled in from reference TRBV2 and TRBJ2-2): EPEVTQTPSHQVTQMGQEVILRCVPISNHLYFYWYRQILGQKVEFLVSFYNNEISEKSEIFDDQFSVERPDGSNFTLKIRSTKLEDSAMYFCASSEKGPMLVTGELFFGEGSRLTVL.

The genes are TRBV6-5 and TRBJ2-3; 7 bases agree with TRBD1. CDR1 is MNHEY and CDR2 is SVGAGI in the germline V gene. J was trimmed by 2 bases and V by 0 bases; bases with no gene match: 5. The CDR3 totals 16 residues. The CDR3 loop reads CASSYSTGHITDTQYF. DNA for the CDR3: TGTGCCAGCAGTTACTCGACAGGGCATATCACAGATACGCAGTATTTT.

V gene TRBV7-2 combines with J gene TRBJ2-3; 11 bases fit TRBD2. The germline CDR1 and CDR2 sequences are SGHTA and FQGNSA. J was trimmed by 6 bases and V by 1 base; bases with no gene match: 12. The CDR3 covers 18 residues. The CDR3 is CASSLDLVLAGVRDTQYF. In DNA, the CDR3 is TGTGCCAGCAGCTTAGATCTCGTACTAGCGGGAGTCAGGGATACGCAGTATTTT.

The J gene is TRBJ2-7, the V gene TRBV2; tentatively, D is TRBD1 (6 bases). V was pared by 6 bases and J by 0 bases, with 12 bases between. CDR1 is SNHLY and CDR2 is FYNNEI in the germline V gene. The CDR3 contains 14 residues. This CDR3 reads CASRPQGPSYEQYF. The CDR3 region has the DNA TGTGCCAGCAGACCACAGGGTCCCTCCTACGAGCAGTACTTC.

This sequence joins TRBV5-6 and TRBJ1-3; possibly TRBD1 for D (5 bases). CDR1 and CDR2 from the germline V gene are SGHDT and YYEEEE. The CDR3 has 14 residues. V was cut by 3 bases and J by 3 bases, with 10 bases left in between. In DNA, the CDR3 is TGTGCCAGCAGCTGGGGGGAGTTTGGAAACACCATATATTTT. Amino acids: CASSWGEFGNTIYF.

The V gene is TRBV9, the J gene TRBJ2-7, with D possibly matching TRBD1 (5 bases). The ends were cut back, 4 bases at V and 4 bases at J, with 18 bases in the middle. The CDR3 loop spans 15 amino acids. Germline-derived CDR1 and CDR2 are SGDLS and YYNGEE. This CDR3 is CASSPRVDEYYEQYF. The DNA of the CDR3 is TGTGCCAGCAGCCCCAGGGTCGACGAATATTACGAGCAGTACTTC.

This chain joins TRBV5-1 and TRBJ2-3, with 9 bases that match TRBD2. J lost 4 bases, V lost 4 bases, and 10 bases had no gene match. CDR1 is SGHRS and CDR2 is YFSETQ in the germline V gene. The CDR3 loop spans 16 amino acids. CDR3 in amino acids: CASSVTSGQRADTQYF. The CDR3 DNA reads TGCGCCAGCAGCGTTACTAGCGGGCAGCGCGCAGATACGCAGTATTTT.

This chain joins TRBV9 and TRBJ2-5; 11 bases are shared with TRBD2. Per germline, CDR1 SGDLS and CDR2 YYNGEE. The CDR3 is 16 residues long. V was pared by 4 bases and J by 4 bases, with 9 bases of the junction left unmatched. CDR3 nucleotide sequence: TGTGCCAGCAGCTTATTGGGACTAGCGGTGGGAGAGACCCAGTACTTC. It is translated as CASSLLGLAVGETQYF.

CDR3 DNA: TGCAGCGTTACACTCACAGGGGCCGGCTACACCTTC. It is translated as CSVTLTGAGYTF. The chain uses TRBV29-1 and TRBJ1-2; TRBD1 matches at 7 bases. Per the germline V gene, CDR1 is SQVTM and CDR2 is ANQGSEA. The V segment lost 5 bases and the J segment 8 bases; nucleotides outside the gene matches: 8. CDR3 size: 12 residues.

The V call is TRBV19, the J call TRBJ2-1; 9 bases line up with TRBD2. The CDR3 extends over 15 amino acids. J was trimmed by 8 bases and V by 5 bases; bases with no gene match: 10. From germline, CDR1 is LNHDA and CDR2 SQIVND (reference sequence). CDR3 DNA sequence: TGTGCCAGTAGTGATATTAGCGGGGGCCGTGATGAGCAGTTCTTC. Translated: CASSDISGGRDEQFF.

In its sample, this clone was seen a few times. The rearrangement joins TRBV7-9 to TRBJ1-2, with 7 bases fitting TRBD1. CDR1 SEHNR and CDR2 FQNEAQ come from the germline V gene (reference sequence). The CDR3 runs 14 residues. V was pared by 5 bases and J by 5 bases, with 8 bases of the junction left unmatched. CDR3 nucleotide sequence: TGTGCCAGCAGCCCCCCGGGACAGAGATATGGCTACACCTTC. Translated, it gives CASSPPGQRYGYTF.

The chain recombines TRBV30 with TRBJ2-3, with TRBD2 matching over 13 bases. CDR3 length: 14 residues. CDR1 is GTSNPN and CDR2 is SVGIG in the germline V gene (reference sequence). With 8 bases clipped from V and 5 bases from J, the junction kept 7 bases outside the gene matches. In DNA, the CDR3 is TGTGCCGGTGGACTAGCGGGGGTTTTAGATACGCAGTATTTT. Encoded protein: CAGGLAGVLDTQYF.

V usage is TRBV6-4 and J usage is TRBJ2-1; D remains ambiguous. This CDR3 has 13 amino acids. Germline V CDR1 and CDR2: MRHNA, SNTAGT. V dropped 2 bases and J dropped 2 bases, with 4 bases sitting between them. The CDR3 coding sequence is TGTGCCAGCAGTGACCCCGCCTACAATGAGCAGTTCTTC. Residues: CASSDPAYNEQFF.

The CDR3 DNA is TGTGCCAGCAGTGCAAGGGACAGGCTTAATTCACCCCTCCACTTT. It encodes CASSARDRLNSPLHF. The chain couples TRBV6-1 to TRBJ1-6; 8 bases match TRBD1. The junction had 5 bases not matched to a gene; V was cut back by 4 bases and J by 6 bases. Germline CDR1 is MNHNS and CDR2 is SASEGT. This CDR3 has 15 residues.

CDR3 nucleotide sequence: TGTGCCAGCAGCGCTACAGGGGAGAGCAATCAGCCCCAGCATTTT. This codes for CASSATGESNQPQHF. The chain couples TRBV5-4 to TRBJ1-5; 7 bases fit TRBD1. The trim removed 4 bases at V and 1 base at J, leaving 5 bases unmatched. Germline-derived CDR1 and CDR2 are SGHNT and YYREEE (reference sequence). CDR3 length equals 15 residues.

The V gene is TRBV7-9, the J gene TRBJ2-5; D might be TRBD1 (6 bases). This CDR3 has 16 residues. In germline, CDR1 is SEHNR, CDR2 FQNEAQ (reference sequence). V was cut by 6 bases and J by 5 bases, with 22 bases left in between. The CDR3 DNA sequence: TGTGCCAGCAGGCCCATCGATTACAGGGCCCGGGAGACCCAGTACTTC. This encodes CASRPIDYRARETQYF. Based on the CDR3 plus reference TRBV7-9 and TRBJ2-5, the full variable domain is DTGVSQNPRHKITKRGQNVTFRCDPISEHNRLYWYRQTLGQGPEFLTYFQNEAQLEKSRLLSDRFSAERPKGSFSTLEIQRTEQGDSAMYLCASRPIDYRARETQYFGPGTRLLVL.

This chain connects TRBV7-9 to TRBJ2-5; D not certain. This CDR3 contains 13 residues. Germline V gene lookup returns CDR1 SEHNR and CDR2 FQNEAQ (reference sequence). V lost 2 bases and J 4 bases, leaving 8 bases between the germline ends. The CDR3 sequence is CASSLSSSETQYF. The CDR3 DNA reads TGTGCCAGCAGCTTAAGTAGCTCAGAGACCCAGTACTTC.

The chain joins TRBV5-6 to TRBJ1-4; TRBD1 is a possible D gene (6 bases). V lost 3 bases and J 6 bases, leaving 15 bases between the germline ends. CDR1 SGHDT and CDR2 YYEEEE come from the germline V gene. This CDR3 has 15 amino acids. This CDR3 is CASSSPGTKDEKLFF. The CDR3 region has the DNA TGTGCCAGCAGCTCTCCCGGGACAAAAGATGAAAAACTGTTTTTT.

The rearrangement joins TRBV7-3 to TRBJ2-1; 7 positions agree with TRBD1. The CDR3 contains 15 residues. The V gene end was trimmed by 9 bases and the J gene end by 6 bases; junction bases not matched to a gene: 14. The germline V gene has CDR1 SGHTA and CDR2 FQGTGA. This CDR3 reads CASGERGLSRNEQFF. As DNA, the CDR3 is TGTGCCAGTGGCGAAAGGGGGCTCTCCCGCAATGAGCAGTTCTTC.